This TCR beta chain derives from a study of TIL therapy for anti-PD-1-resistant metastatic lung cancer. At the level of the study: Median tumor mutation burden was 1.5 mutations per megabase. Notes on the study in general: After infusion, TIL clonotypes partly replaced peripheral T cells and declined over months.

Noted time point: pre-treatment sample, taken before nivolumab and TIL therapy. Enrollment ran from late 2017 to early 2020. As for this clone: Its matching antigen is unknown.

Looked up from germline, CDR1 is LNHNV and CDR2 is YYDKDF (reference sequence). Trimming cost V 4 bases and J 2 bases, with 18 bases left between them. CDR3 length equals 16 residues. The immunoSEQ assay was v3. Each library reached 1.5 million to 2.5 million read pairs, or roughly 5-6 million at deep level. Produced via immunoSEQ multiplex PCR; TCRdb's table is partial and in-frame only. The table records around 59,000 clones, around 69% of them present only once. This receptor was obtained from a person aged 25-80 years with non-small cell lung cancer. This chain joins TRBV15 and TRBJ2-7; TRBD2 might be the D (5 bases). The sample consisted of blood, taken at baseline. CDR3 amino acids: CATSKEGAPGPYEQYF. The CDR3 DNA reads TGTGCCACCAGCAAAGAGGGAGCCCCGGGCCCCTACGAGCAGTACTTC.